The clone carrying this T cell receptor beta chain was counted a few times. These data originate in a study of CD8 T cells in Susac syndrome. The RNA, about 0.5 to 1 ug, was put through reverse transcription using random hexamers. Multiplex immunoSEQ PCR targeted 54 Vbeta and 13 Jbeta TCR beta segments. TCRdb ran MiXCR on the immunoSEQ multiplex PCR reads and lists one entry per CDR3 protein. Counted here are about 210,000 distinct CDR3 sequences, 85% to 95% occurring once; the ten biggest clones make up approximately 0.1%. The receptor's source is a human donor in good health. Sequencing input: CD4+ T cells from PBMCs.

The CDR3 sequence: CASSPPGYGYTF. The CDR3 DNA reads TGTGCCAGCAGTCCCCCGGGGTATGGCTACACCTTC. The chain combines TRBV28 with TRBJ1-2; D is unclear. The germline gives CDR1 MDHEN, CDR2 SYDVKM. The CDR3 has 12 amino acids. Trimming took off 5 bases at V and 5 bases at J, with 9 bases between the two ends.